This T cell receptor (beta chain) emerged from a study of T cell changes during pregnancy in multiple sclerosis (dated by TCRdb to about 2019). About the full investigation: The study examined how the T cell repertoire changed over the course of pregnancy in women with multiple sclerosis.

The library was produced with the immunoSEQ multiplex PCR assay. The source is immuneACCESS, and TCRdb retained only in-frame sequences with V and J called. Part of the clones is not carried over; for the studies checked, unresolved V genes explain less than half of this, and the remainder is unexplained. Present in this sample are 50,000 to 70,000 clones, 90% to 95% of which were seen just once. The ten top clones hold less than 6% of the sample. As for this clone: Its cognate antigen has yet to be identified. The input lacks base qualities; no much larger clone sits a single base away.

The germline V gene (reference sequence) gives CDR1 as SGHNT and CDR2 as YYREEE. Inclusive of the bounding cysteine and phenylalanine, the CDR3 is 15 residues long. Left in the record is the CDR3 DNA by itself, 45 bases read in frame from the first base. V is cut back by 1 base and J by 1 base, with 5 bases in the junction unmatched. Source: CD8+ T cells from peripheral blood mononuclear cells, taken before pregnancy. This TCR came from a female donor with multiple sclerosis, enrolled in a pregnancy study. The V and J genes are TRBV5-4 and TRBJ2-7; 7 bases in the middle match TRBD2. CDR3 region: CASSLKGGGSYEQYF. Read as DNA, the sequence is TGTGCCAGCAGCTTGAAGGGCGGGGGTTCCTACGAGCAGTACTTC.